A selection of T cell receptor beta chains follows, all from one sample in a study of blood T cell repertoires in COVID-19. Some clones are missing from TCRdb's copy, which holds only in-frame ones; the method was immunoSEQ multiplex PCR. In the table there are more than 300,000 clones, around nine tenths of which are singletons. The sequenced sample consisted of peripheral blood. The receptors here all came from a young woman who had recovered from COVID-19. The CDR3 runs from the conserved cysteine through the conserved F or W. A D gene is named only where the DNA matches it firmly. Not all rows give a size; the values are once, few, many and, for expanded clones, a class.

CDR3aa,CDR3nt,j_gene,v_gene,abundance,d_gene
CASSSRTSGRHNEQFF,TGTGCCAGCAGCTCCCGGACTAGCGGGAGGCACAATGAGCAGTTCTTC,TRBJ2-1,TRBV11-3,once,TRBD2
CASSKRGVVTDTQYF,TGTGCCAGTTCCAAGCGCGGGGTTGTCACAGATACGCAGTATTTT,TRBJ2-3,TRBV19,once,.
CASSSPGQTNEKLFF,TGTGCCAGCAGCTCGCCGGGACAGACTAATGAAAAACTGTTTTTT,TRBJ1-4,TRBV5-4,once,TRBD1
CASSVDRVGEKLFF,TGTGCCAGTAGTGTGGACAGGGTGGGTGAAAAACTGTTTTTT,TRBJ1-4,TRBV19,.,TRBD1
CASSVWDTSNTEAFF,TGCGCCAGCAGCGTCTGGGACACCTCGAACACTGAAGCTTTCTTT,TRBJ1-1,TRBV5-1,.,.
CASSLTGTGANVLTF,TGTGCCAGCAGTTTGACAGGGACTGGGGCCAACGTCCTGACTTTC,TRBJ2-6,TRBV11-3,.,TRBD1
CASSRTGTSPKETQYF,TGTGCCAGCAGCCGCACCGGGACTAGCCCTAAAGAGACCCAGTACTTC,TRBJ2-5,TRBV5-4,.,TRBD2
CASSQDRTFGHTIYF,TGTGCCAGCAGCCAAGATAGGACATTCGGGCACACCATATATTTT,TRBJ1-3,TRBV3-1/TRBV3-2,.,.
CASRIWGTASYNEQFF,TGTGCCAGCAGAATTTGGGGGACAGCCTCCTACAATGAGCAGTTCTTC,TRBJ2-1,TRBV27,.,TRBD1
CASSEGQGTTDTQYF,TGCGCCAGCAGTGAGGGACAGGGGACCACAGATACGCAGTATTTT,TRBJ2-3,TRBV10-1,.,TRBD1
CATREGGYNEQFF,TGTGCCACCAGAGAGGGAGGATACAATGAGCAGTTCTTC,TRBJ2-1,TRBV15,.,.
CASSQGGLAGADTQYF,TGTGCCAGCAGCCAAGGGGGACTAGCGGGAGCAGATACGCAGTATTTT,TRBJ2-3,TRBV14,.,TRBD2
CASSSGLAGVDDTDTQYF,TGTGCCAGCAGCTCGGGACTAGCGGGAGTAGACGACACAGATACGCAGTATTTT,TRBJ2-3,TRBV11-3,.,TRBD2
CSAMTGKSSGNTIYF,TGCAGCGCTATGACAGGGAAAAGCTCTGGAAACACCATATATTTT,TRBJ1-3,TRBV29-1,.,TRBD1
CASNKPGVPQHF,TGTGCCAGCAATAAACCGGGGGTTCCCCAGCATTTT,TRBJ1-5,TRBV12-3/TRBV12-4,.,.
CASSLEAGTNYGYTF,TGTGCCAGCAGCTTAGAGGCAGGGACTAACTATGGCTACACCTTC,TRBJ1-2,TRBV11-3,few,.
CASSRTPRYGYTF,TGTGCCAGCAGCCGGACACCTCGGTATGGCTACACCTTC,TRBJ1-2,TRBV6-5,.,.
CASSPEVGDRNTIYF,TGTGCCAGCAGCCCCGAAGTCGGGGACAGAAACACCATATATTTT,TRBJ1-3,TRBV5-6,.,.
CASSLDAGGATGELFF,TGTGCCAGCAGCTTAGATGCAGGGGGCGCGACCGGGGAGCTGTTTTTT,TRBJ2-2,TRBV11-3,.,TRBD1
CSVEDGRLQETQYF,TGCAGCGTTGAAGACGGGAGGCTCCAAGAGACCCAGTACTTC,TRBJ2-5,TRBV29-1,.,TRBD2
CASSPIAGALTQYF,TGTGCCAGCTCACCAATAGCAGGGGCTCTTACCCAGTACTTC,TRBJ2-5,TRBV18,.,.
CASSLTGPGGNTEAFF,TGTGCCAGCAGTTTAACCGGACCAGGAGGGAACACTGAAGCTTTCTTT,TRBJ1-1,TRBV27,once,.
CASSSVSAVWETQYF,TGTGCCAGCAGCTCGGTTTCGGCGGTTTGGGAGACCCAGTACTTC,TRBJ2-5,TRBV5-6,.,.
CASSTGQGSGTGELFF,TGTGCCAGCAGCACTGGACAGGGTAGTGGCACCGGGGAGCTGTTTTTT,TRBJ2-2,TRBV9,once,TRBD1
CASSLEGETQYF,TGTGCCAGCAGCTTGGAGGGGGAGACCCAGTACTTC,TRBJ2-5,TRBV5-4,.,.
CASSPFRDRGPPRHPGANVLTF,TGTGCCAGCTCACCATTTCGGGACAGGGGTCCCCCCCGCCACCCTGGGGCCAACGTCCTGACTTTC,TRBJ2-6,TRBV18,.,TRBD1
CASSSAGDNYGYTF,TGTGCCAGCAGTTCGGCAGGGGACAACTATGGCTACACCTTC,TRBJ1-2,TRBV27,.,.
CASSFDRGFMNTEAFF,TGTGCCAGCAGTTTCGACAGGGGCTTCATGAACACTGAAGCTTTCTTT,TRBJ1-1,TRBV6-5,.,TRBD1
CASSRTQGQETQYF,TGTGCCAGCAGCCGAACACAGGGGCAAGAGACCCAGTACTTC,TRBJ2-5,TRBV6-6,.,TRBD1
CASNKRGGPRNEQFF,TGTGCCAGCAATAAACGGGGAGGGCCTCGGAATGAGCAGTTCTTC,TRBJ2-1,TRBV19,.,TRBD2
CASSANDKLSPEAFF,TGTGCCAGCAGCGCGAACGACAAATTGTCCCCTGAAGCTTTCTTT,TRBJ1-1,TRBV9,.,.
CASSPGKNEQFF,TGTGCCAGCAGCCCAGGGAAGAATGAGCAGTTCTTC,TRBJ2-1,TRBV27,.,.
CASSLQSTQETQYF,TGTGCCAGTAGTTTACAGAGTACTCAAGAGACCCAGTACTTC,TRBJ2-5,TRBV19,.,.
CASSWILAGVSFYDEQFF,TGTGCCAGCAGCTGGATCCTAGCGGGAGTCAGTTTTTATGATGAGCAGTTCTTC,TRBJ2-1,TRBV5-8,.,TRBD2
CASSVSLTDTQYF,TGTGCCAGCAGCGTTTCTCTCACAGATACGCAGTATTTT,TRBJ2-3,TRBV9,.,.
CASSGLAGVGEQFF,TGTGCCAGCAGCGGACTAGCGGGGGTCGGTGAGCAGTTCTTC,TRBJ2-1,TRBV9,.,TRBD2
CASSVASGRSTDTQYF,TGTGCCAGCAGCGTAGCCAGCGGGAGAAGCACAGATACGCAGTATTTT,TRBJ2-3,TRBV9,.,TRBD2
CAISARASGNGDTQYF,TGTGCCATCAGCGCCCGGGCTAGCGGAAATGGGGATACGCAGTATTTT,TRBJ2-3,TRBV10-3,.,TRBD2
CASSSANRGQRDYLNTIYF,TGTGCCAGCAGCTCCGCAAATCGTGGACAGCGAGATTACTTAAACACCATATATTTT,TRBJ1-3,TRBV7-2,.,.
CASSLARAPRELFF,TGTGCCAGCAGCTTAGCGAGGGCCCCCAGGGAGCTGTTTTTT,TRBJ2-2,TRBV7-2,.,.
CASSGTVNYGYTF,TGCGCCAGCTCCGGGACAGTTAACTATGGCTACACCTTC,TRBJ1-2,TRBV10-2,.,TRBD1
CASSLLLAGLYNEQFF,TGTGCCAGCAGCTTATTACTAGCGGGACTCTACAATGAGCAGTTCTTC,TRBJ2-1,TRBV7-8,.,TRBD2
CASVAGTSGYF,TGTGCCAGCGTTGCCGGGACTAGCGGATACTTC,TRBJ2-5,TRBV28,.,TRBD2
CASSEARTGGDGYTF,TGTGCCAGCAGTGAAGCTCGGACAGGGGGGGATGGCTACACCTTC,TRBJ1-2,TRBV2,.,TRBD1
CASSQDRGGRASGELFF,TGCGCCAGCAGCCAAGATCGGGGCGGGAGGGCCTCCGGGGAGCTGTTTTTT,TRBJ2-2,TRBV4-3,.,TRBD2
CASSVVPFTGNTEAFF,TGTGCCAGCAGCGTAGTCCCCTTTACAGGAAACACTGAAGCTTTCTTT,TRBJ1-1,TRBV9,.,.
CAWSVREDIQYF,TGTGCCTGGAGTGTCAGGGAGGACATTCAGTACTTC,TRBJ2-4,TRBV30,.,.
CASSPRTSGSSVTDTQYF,TGTGCCAGCAGTCCCCGGACTAGCGGGAGTTCGGTCACAGATACGCAGTATTTT,TRBJ2-3,TRBV6-6,.,TRBD2
CASSVAGQEYLMDNSPLHF,TGTGCCAGCAGCGTAGCCGGACAGGAGTACTTGATGGATAATTCACCCCTCCACTTT,TRBJ1-6,TRBV9,.,TRBD1
CASSRGQGSNEQFF,TGTGCCAGCAGCCGGGGACAGGGGTCCAATGAGCAGTTCTTC,TRBJ2-1,TRBV25-1,.,TRBD1
CASSPPSTGTSGSDTQYF,TGTGCCAGCAGCCCACCTTCTACCGGGACTAGCGGTTCAGATACGCAGTATTTT,TRBJ2-3,TRBV5-4,.,TRBD2
CASSSRSGTGENQPQHF,TGTGCCAGCAGCTCCCGATCCGGGACAGGGGAAAATCAGCCCCAGCATTTT,TRBJ1-5,TRBV7-6,.,TRBD1
CASRLAGIYNEQFF,TGTGCCAGTAGGCTAGCGGGCATCTACAATGAGCAGTTCTTC,TRBJ2-1,TRBV19,.,TRBD2
CASSDGTGEAFF,TGTGCCAGCAGCGACGGGACAGGTGAAGCTTTCTTT,TRBJ1-1,TRBV9,.,TRBD1
CASGLVASGTNLLNTGELFF,TGTGCTAGTGGTTTGGTGGCTAGCGGGACTAACCTTCTTAACACCGGGGAGCTGTTTTTT,TRBJ2-2,TRBV12-5,.,TRBD2
CAWTSQPGQSRTGELFF,TGTGCCTGGACCAGCCAACCAGGGCAGTCGAGGACCGGGGAGCTGTTTTTT,TRBJ2-2,TRBV30,.,.
CASSPPSAGSATNEKLFF,TGTGCCAGCAGCCCACCCTCGGCAGGGTCCGCAACTAATGAAAAACTGTTTTTT,TRBJ1-4,TRBV7-9,.,.
CASSYSMASNQPQHF,TGTGCCAGCAGTTACTCGATGGCTAGCAATCAGCCCCAGCATTTT,TRBJ1-5,TRBV6-5,once,.
CASSIDRGTEAFF,TGTGCCAGCAGCATAGACAGGGGCACTGAAGCTTTCTTT,TRBJ1-1,TRBV25-1,.,TRBD1
CASSQDAGRRAPDVLTF,TGCGCCAGCAGCCAAGATGCGGGTAGGAGGGCGCCCGACGTCCTGACTTTC,TRBJ2-6,TRBV4-3,.,.